The 13 T cell receptor beta chains below all came from one sample that was sequenced in a study of blood T cell repertoires in COVID-19. TCRdb keeps only in-frame clones here, not all; method: immunoSEQ multiplex PCR. The table has 150,000 to 200,000 clones, 70% to 90% seen once; the top ten hold 2.5% to 3%. The specimen was peripheral blood. The origin of the receptors is a man aged 55-75 years with acute or convalescent COVID-19.

V gene TRBV12-5 combines with J gene TRBJ2-7, with 7 bases matching TRBD1. The length of the CDR3 is 15 residues. With V trimmed by 1 base and J by 6 bases, 9 bases remained unmatched. CDR1 is LGHNT, CDR2 FRNRAP, per germline. The CDR3 sequence: CASGLGTGVWAEQYF. DNA for the CDR3: TGTGCTAGTGGTTTGGGAACAGGGGTCTGGGCCGAGCAGTACTTC.

The chain employs TRBV5-1 and TRBJ1-6; maybe TRBD1 (5 bases). The CDR3 is made up of 18 amino acids. V was cut by 0 bases and J by 7 bases, with 20 bases left in between. Germline V CDR1 and CDR2: SGHRS, YFSETQ. CDR3 amino acids: CASSLGPGGKGTNSPLHF. CDR3 coding DNA: TGCGCCAGCAGCTTGGGACCCGGGGGGAAGGGGACGAATTCACCCCTCCACTTT.

The CDR3 spells CASRPGTGGFYEQYF. DNA for the CDR3: TGTGCCAGCAGGCCCGGGACAGGGGGCTTCTACGAGCAGTACTTC. The chain couples TRBV2 to TRBJ2-7; 12 positions agree with TRBD1. Germline CDR1 SNHLY, CDR2 FYNNEI. With V trimmed by 6 bases and J by 3 bases, 6 bases remained unmatched. The CDR3 sequence is 15 residues long.

This clone showed up just once. In nucleotides, the CDR3 is TGTGCCAGCAGCAAGGGGCGGGGGAACACTGAAGCTTTCTTT. This gives the protein CASSKGRGNTEAFF. The rearrangement links TRBV7-9 to TRBJ1-1; D is possibly TRBD1 (5 bases). The CDR3 is 14 amino acids. V was clipped by 5 bases and J by 1 base, with 11 bases between them. Germline CDR1 SEHNR, CDR2 FQNEAQ (reference sequence).

The genes are TRBV11-2 and TRBJ1-2, with TRBD1 identical over 10 bases. Per the germline V gene, CDR1 is SGHAT and CDR2 is FQNNGV. The trim removed 5 bases at V and 4 bases at J, leaving 7 bases unmatched. CDR3 length: 15 amino acids. Here the CDR3 DNA reads TGTGCCAGCAGCCCAGAGACAGGGGGCGGCTATGGCTACACCTTC. Translating it yields CASSPETGGGYGYTF.

About this clone itself: The same CDR3 arises from other DNA sequences in this sample as well. This rearrangement joins TRBV5-1 to TRBJ1-6; the D gene is possibly TRBD1 (5 bases). V lost 0 bases and J lost 10, with 11 bases in between. The CDR3 sequence is 14 residues long. Germline CDR1 SGHRS, CDR2 YFSETQ. The CDR3 is CASSLVGGGSPLHF. The CDR3, as DNA: TGCGCCAGCAGCTTGGTGGGGGGGGGATCACCCCTCCACTTT.

The chain is built from TRBV5-1 and TRBJ1-1; D perhaps matches TRBD1 (5 bases). The CDR3 is 15 amino acids. In germline, CDR1 is SGHRS, CDR2 YFSETQ. The V gene lost 4 bases and the J gene lost 4 bases, with 17 bases spanning the gap. The CDR3 spells CASSIPPAGPTEAFF. CDR3 sequence (DNA): TGCGCCAGCAGCATCCCCCCGGCAGGGCCCACTGAAGCTTTCTTT.

J is TRBJ1-2 and V is TRBV11-2; a possible D gene is TRBD1 (6 bases). The CDR3 spans 15 residues. The V and J ends lost 4 bases and 8 bases respectively, with 20 bases between them. Per germline, CDR1 SGHAT and CDR2 FQNNGV. The DNA for the CDR3 is TGTGCCAGCAGCTCCTTGGAGGCGGGGGCAGGGGGCTACACCTTC. It translates to CASSSLEAGAGGYTF.

This sequence joins TRBV4-1 and TRBJ2-7, with 14 positions matching TRBD2. The J segment lost 7 bases and the V segment lost 3 bases, leaving 17 bases of the junction unmatched. This CDR3 has 19 amino acids. Germline CDR1 and CDR2: MGHRA and YSYEKL. In DNA, the CDR3 is TGCGCCAGCAGCCACCCCTGGGGGACTAGCGGGGGCCCTTCGTCAGAGCAGTACTTC. Its translation: CASSHPWGTSGGPSSEQYF.

The table lists this clone with a count of one. The chain has TRBV9 and TRBJ2-3, with 12 bases fitting TRBD2. The trim removed 5 bases at V and 2 bases at J, leaving 6 bases unmatched. The CDR3 is made up of 16 amino acids. Germline lookup yields CDR1 SGDLS and CDR2 YYNGEE. The CDR3 DNA reads as TGTGCCAGCAGGTTTGGACTAGCGGGAACCACAGATACGCAGTATTTT. Residues: CASRFGLAGTTDTQYF.

This chain links TRBV24-1 with TRBJ1-2, with 11 positions matching TRBD1. Germline V gene lookup returns CDR1 KGHDR and CDR2 SFDVKD. The CDR3 is made up of 14 amino acids. V trimming: 4 bases; J trimming: 8 bases; junction bases outside the gene matches: 5. In DNA, the CDR3 is TGTGCCACCAGTGAGGCGGGACAGGGGGGGGGCTACACCTTC. This translates into CATSEAGQGGGYTF.

This clone showed up just once. The rearrangement links TRBV7-9 to TRBJ2-1, with 10 bases aligning to TRBD2. V gave up 5 bases and J gave up 6 bases; unmatched junction bases: 10. The germline gives CDR1 SEHNR, CDR2 FQNEAQ (reference sequence). There are 16 residues in the CDR3. CDR3 sequence reads: CASSGFERGGSNEQFF. DNA for the CDR3: TGTGCCAGCAGCGGATTCGAGCGGGGGGGCTCCAATGAGCAGTTCTTC.

This CDR3 reads CASSQIKTGTGELFF. DNA of the CDR3: TGTGCCAGCAGCCAAATTAAGACAGGGACCGGGGAGCTGTTTTTT. This sequence joins TRBV3-1 (or the pseudogene TRBV3-2) and TRBJ2-2; the match to TRBD1 covers 7 bases. CDR3 length equals 15 residues. The V and J ends lost 2 bases and 5 bases, in that order; junction bases with no gene match: 5. Germline CDR1 LGHDT, CDR2 YNNKEL (reference sequence).